This T cell receptor (beta chain) was documented in a study of post-analysis software for immune sequencing data (dated by TCRdb to 2014 to 2015). Context from the whole study: Disease courses on record covered relapsing-remitting, secondary progressive and progressive-relapsing multiple sclerosis, though some patients had no subtype annotation. The patient repertoires were set against roughly eleven previously published healthy control repertoires from donors whose ages ranged from roughly 6 to 26 years. A subset of samples was prepared in parallel using single-end sample barcoding, then pooled and co-amplified after Illumina adapter ligation. The full study reports these points: Compared with controls, multiple sclerosis patients had significantly lower normalized Chao1 diversity, a finding suggesting substantial peripheral T-cell clonal expansion. Direct clustering with F measure showed strong co-clustering of samples prepared in the same batch, prompting a batch-effect correction. The multiple sclerosis patient group was slightly younger than the control group. Significantly higher frequencies in patients than in controls were found for roughly 5 TRBV segments, including TRBV5-6, TRBV5-1 and TRBV20-1.

A word on this clonotype: The antigen this receptor binds is unknown. Nothing much larger sits one base from this clone, and base qualities are not available.

CDR1 and CDR2 (SQVTM, ANQGSEA) derive from the germline V gene. The cysteine opens and the phenylalanine closes a CDR3 of 16 amino acids. The entry retains the CDR3 DNA only, 48 bases that are in frame from base 1. V loses 5 bases, J loses 1 base, and the germline ends lie 20 bases apart. To demonstrate the VDJtools post-analysis software, the study profiled TCR beta repertoires from the peripheral blood of about 13 young patients with multiple sclerosis. The multiple sclerosis patients were children and adolescents ranging in age from roughly 6 to 15 years. Library method: PCR. This sample was sequenced with an Illumina HiSeq 2500. Unique molecular identifiers were incorporated into TCR beta cDNA libraries to reduce PCR and sequencing biases. Some 500,000 cDNA molecules were obtained for every 1 to 10 million input T cells, so each molecule roughly corresponded to one T cell. Patient libraries were prepared and sequenced with the same protocol used for the earlier healthy control dataset. Samples belonging to the same batch were prepared together, multiplexed and sequenced on a shared HiSeq lane. The authors processed their data as follows. Raw barcoded reads were processed with MIGEC, and single-read molecular identifier groups were discarded before consensus assembly and CDR3 extraction. Clonotype tables were post-analysed with VDJtools, and diversity was normalized by down-sampling all datasets to the smallest sample size. Repertoire overlap clustering matched CDR3 amino acid but not nucleotide sequences to correct batch-related cross-sample contamination. In TCRdb, the public reads were trimmed at Q25 with fastp and aligned with MiXCR, with productive beta chains retained. Entries are consolidated by CDR3 protein sequence, retaining the most common genes and DNA. These V and J calls rely on TCRdb rather than the paper's analysis. For this sample there are roughly 620,000 distinct CDR3 sequences; about 40% appear just once. More than 1.5% of the sample comes from the top ten.

Specimen: blood. This sequence uses TRBV29-1 and TRBJ2-5; the D gene is possibly TRBD1 or TRBD2, with 5 bases matching each. This sequence originates from a girl aged 10 to 17 with multiple sclerosis. This receptor has the CDR3 CSVLLWDEGTQETQYF. The DNA sequence is TGCAGCGTTCTCCTTTGGGACGAGGGGACCCAAGAGACCCAGTACTTC.